The 15 T cell receptor beta chains presented below share a single source sample, sequenced in a study of blood T cells in healthy people across ages. It was with a sample-barcoded 5' primer and a J-beta primer mix that a second PCR of about 6 to 12 cycles was run. MiXCR, run by TCRdb on the 5' RACE reads, gives a single entry per CDR3 protein. The profile shows 1.5 million to 2 million distinct CDR3 sequences, just under 50% of them singletons. Sequencing was done on a sample of blood. The receptors were sampled from a woman aged 40 to 49 in good health.

This clonotype was counted ten times or more. The rearrangement uses TRBV20-1 and TRBJ2-7; TRBD2 aligns across 7 bases. The junction had 18 bases not matched to a gene; V was cut back by 6 bases and J by 1 base. The CDR3 loop spans 17 amino acids. The germline gives CDR1 DFQATT, CDR2 SNEGSKA (reference sequence). The CDR3 loop is CSAETLEDASGSYEQYF. DNA for the CDR3: TGCAGTGCCGAGACCCTCGAGGACGCTAGCGGATCCTACGAGCAGTACTTC.

As regards this clonotype: The junction departs from the called germline gene at one end, perhaps through a read error. The J gene is TRBJ1-6, the V gene TRBV27, with 8 bases that match TRBD1. This CDR3 is built from 15 residues. The germline CDR1 and CDR2 sequences are MNHEY and SMNVEV (reference sequence). CDR3 DNA: TGTGCCGGCAGTTCCTCAGGGGGCTCGGGTTCACCCCTCCACTTT. The encoded protein is CAGSSSGGSGSPLHF.

With regard to this clonotype: Germline and junction disagree at one end, which may indicate a read error. The chain has TRBV20-1 and TRBJ2-7, with 7 bases identical to TRBD2. Germline V lookup: CDR1 DFQATT, CDR2 SNEGSKA (reference sequence). The CDR3 totals 12 residues. CDR3 sequence reads: CRANRGEGEQYF. CDR3 bases: TGCAGGGCTAACCGGGGGGAGGGGGAGCAGTACTTC.

This clonotype has more than one count but fewer than ten. The rearrangement joins TRBV10-2 to TRBJ2-5; D is uncertain. From germline, CDR1 is WSHSY and CDR2 SAAADI. V dropped 2 bases and J dropped 8 bases, with 18 bases sitting between them. The CDR3 has 15 amino acids. The CDR3 sequence is CASSEALGFLETQYF. The CDR3 nucleotides are TGCGCCAGCAGTGAGGCGTTGGGGTTCCTCGAAACCCAGTACTTC.

The CDR3 is CSARVEGQGPPKNIQYF. DNA for the CDR3: TGCAGTGCTAGAGTCGAGGGCCAGGGGCCTCCCAAAAACATTCAGTACTTC. The V gene is TRBV20-1, the J gene TRBJ2-4, with a possible D match to TRBD1 (6 bases). CDR1 DFQATT and CDR2 SNEGSKA come from the germline V gene (reference sequence). V lost 1 base and J lost 2, with 18 bases in between. The CDR3 runs 17 residues.

About this clonotype itself: Germline and junction disagree at one end, which may indicate a read error. The rearrangement uses TRBV10-3 and TRBJ2-7, with a weak D call TRBD2 (7 bases). This CDR3 is 16 amino acids long. CDR1 and CDR2 (germline): ENHRY, SYGVKD. Written as DNA, the CDR3 is TGTGCCATCAGTGTTAACGTGCGGGGGCCCTCCTACGAGCAGCACTTC. It specifies CAISVNVRGPSYEQHF.

This clonotype was seen only once. The chain recombines TRBV5-5 with TRBJ2-2, with 11 bases that match TRBD1. Germline values: CDR1 SGHKS, CDR2 YYEKEE (reference sequence). The CDR3 spans 16 residues. Unmatched junction bases numbered 3, after V lost 1 base and J lost 4 bases. The CDR3, as DNA: TGTGCCAGCAGCTTGCGGACAGGGGGCATCACCGGGGAGCTGTTTTTT. It specifies CASSLRTGGITGELFF.

The chain carries TRBV7-2 and TRBJ2-5, with 7 nucleotides matching TRBD2. CDR3 length: 17 amino acids. The ends lost 5 bases at V and 2 bases at J; junction bases unmatched: 14. Germline V gene data show CDR1 as SGHTA and CDR2 as FQGNSA. CDR3 sequence: CASSVGFSGTTQETQYF. In DNA form, the CDR3 reads TGTGCCAGCAGCGTGGGGTTCTCCGGGACTACACAAGAGACCCAGTACTTC. Drawing the rest from reference TRBV7-2 and TRBJ2-5, the complete variable domain is GAGVSQSPSNKVTEKGKDVELRCDPISGHTALYWYRQSLGQGLEFLIYFQGNSAPDKSGLPSDRFSAERTGGSVSTLTIQRTQQEDSAVYLCASSVGFSGTTQETQYFGPGTRLLVL.

The chain carries TRBV6-1 and TRBJ2-3; no firm D call. Germline CDR1 reads MNHNS; CDR2 reads SASEGT. The CDR3 totals 13 residues. V was pared by 7 bases and J by 1 base, with 9 bases between. This CDR3 reads CASKARGTDTQYF. In DNA, the CDR3 is TGTGCCAGCAAAGCCCGTGGCACAGATACGCAGTATTTT.

This chain joins TRBV9 and TRBJ1-4; 9 bases are a match to TRBD1. CDR3 size: 15 residues. CDR1 SGDLS and CDR2 YYNGEE come from the germline V gene. V was clipped by 2 bases and J by 8 bases; unmatched bases: 7. CDR3 nucleotides: TGTGCCAGCAGCGTCGACCTAGGACAGGGGGAAAAACTGTTTTTT. It codes for CASSVDLGQGEKLFF.

The chain combines TRBV25-1 with TRBJ2-1; D could derive from TRBD1 or TRBD2 (5 bases each). The J call may be faulty, since TRBJ2-7 better matches the DNA end. Germline lookup yields CDR1 MGHDK and CDR2 SYGVNS. The CDR3 has 14 residues. The CDR3, as DNA: TGTGCCAGCAGTGAATGGGGGATCCACAATGAGCAGTACTTC. Protein product: CASSEWGIHNEQYF.

The chain recombines TRBV20-1 with TRBJ2-4, with a possible D match to TRBD2 (6 bases). The end of the DNA fits TRBJ2-5 better, so the J call may be wrong. There are 13 residues in the CDR3. Germline V gene lookup returns CDR1 DFQATT and CDR2 SNEGSKA (reference sequence). CDR3 sequence reads: CSVRRGRQETQYF. The CDR3 nucleotides read TGCAGTGTCAGGCGGGGACGCCAAGAGACCCAGTACTTC.

This clonotype turned up a few times. The chain recombines TRBV20-1 with TRBJ2-1; D ambiguous. V lost 6 bases, J lost 4 bases, and 7 bases lay in between. The germline gives CDR1 DFQATT, CDR2 SNEGSKA (reference sequence). CDR3 length: 11 amino acids. CDR3 coding DNA: TGCAGTGCCAGTTATTACAATGAGCAGTTCTTC. Translating gives CSASYYNEQFF.

The CDR3 bases are TGTGCCAGCAGCTTAGGGGACATAAAGAACAATCAGCCCCAGCATTTT. Protein product: CASSLGDIKNNQPQHF. The chain recombines TRBV7-9 with TRBJ1-5; tentatively, D is TRBD1 (6 bases). V lost 1 base and J lost 3, with 13 bases in between. Germline V gene lookup returns CDR1 SEHNR and CDR2 FQNEAQ (reference sequence). The CDR3 has 16 residues.

The V gene is TRBV14, the J gene TRBJ2-1; TRBD1 might be the D (6 bases). Germline V lookup: CDR1 SGHDN, CDR2 FVKESK. V gave up 3 bases and J gave up 4 bases, with 16 bases separating them. This CDR3 comprises 16 residues. The CDR3 DNA reads as TGTGCCAGCAGCCATATGGGCAGGGGTGTATACAATGAGCAGTTCTTC. Encoded protein: CASSHMGRGVYNEQFF.